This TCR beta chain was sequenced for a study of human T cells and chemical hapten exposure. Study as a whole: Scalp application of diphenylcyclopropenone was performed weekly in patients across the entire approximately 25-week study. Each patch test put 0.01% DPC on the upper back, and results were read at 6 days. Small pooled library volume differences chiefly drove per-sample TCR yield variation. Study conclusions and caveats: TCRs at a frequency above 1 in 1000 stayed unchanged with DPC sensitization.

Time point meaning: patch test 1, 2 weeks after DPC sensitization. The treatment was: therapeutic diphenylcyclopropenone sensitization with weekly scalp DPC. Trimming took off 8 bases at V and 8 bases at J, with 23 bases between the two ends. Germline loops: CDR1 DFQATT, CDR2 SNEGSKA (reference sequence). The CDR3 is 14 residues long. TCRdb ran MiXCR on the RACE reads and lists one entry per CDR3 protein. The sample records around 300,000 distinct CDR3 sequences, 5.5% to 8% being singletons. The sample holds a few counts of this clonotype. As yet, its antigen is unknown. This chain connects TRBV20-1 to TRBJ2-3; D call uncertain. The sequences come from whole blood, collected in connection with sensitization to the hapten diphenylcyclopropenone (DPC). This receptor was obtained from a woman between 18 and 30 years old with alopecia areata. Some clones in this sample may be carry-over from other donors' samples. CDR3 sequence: CSSKDENPGGTQYF. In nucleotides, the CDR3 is TGCAGTTCCAAGGATGAGAACCCCGGCGGTACGCAGTATTTT.